The present entry profiles one T cell receptor beta chain with its context. Original processing notes: Nucleated cell number was recorded as an estimate derived from reference gene primer amplification. Sequencing used immunoSEQ multiplex PCR; TCRdb keeps in-frame clones, though not all of them. The V and J calls and clone size come from that table; D and trimming were worked out from the DNA. The sample carries 25,000 to 40,000 clones, approximately 83% recorded once. With V trimmed by 3 bases and J by 11 bases, 13 bases remained unmatched. The CDR3 length is 15 residues. In germline, CDR1 is SNHLY, CDR2 FYNNEI. The sample is drawn from a study of blood T cell repertoires in COVID-19.

The TCR comes from an older woman with active COVID-19. The chain couples TRBV2 to TRBJ1-5, with TRBD1 identical over 7 bases. Sequenced sample: peripheral blood. The CDR3 is CASSDGQAVGRSQHF. The CDR3 nucleotides read TGTGCCAGCAGTGATGGACAGGCCGTCGGTAGATCCCAGCATTTT.